This T cell receptor (beta chain) was documented in a study of blood T cell repertoires in COVID-19. In the study overall: Samples taken during acute and convalescent COVID-19 were collected in the United States, Italy and Spain. PBMCs, B-cell-depleted T cells, or T cells were the source of the cDNA or gDNA that made up the material.

Germline CDR1 is KGHDR and CDR2 is SFDVKD. Trimming stripped 5 bases from V and 1 base from J, with 10 bases between. The CDR3 covers 14 residues. How the authors handled the data: Amplified reference gene primers provided the basis for estimating nucleated cell counts. Only in-frame clones appear in the TCRdb table, and some are missing; sequencing was by immunoSEQ multiplex PCR. The DNA was the basis for D and trimming; V, J and clone size are from that table. The profile covers approximately 120,000 clones, with 60% to 85% appearing a single time and around 20% taken by the ten largest. This clone was observed a handful of times.

This TCR came from a man aged 80 or over with acute or convalescent COVID-19. Sequences were obtained from peripheral blood. The chain uses TRBV24-1 and TRBJ1-1; D gene ambiguous. The CDR3 sequence: CATSARVGNTEAFF. Written as DNA, the CDR3 is TGTGCCACCAGTGCCCGGGTAGGGAACACTGAAGCTTTCTTT.